The T cell receptor (beta chain) under discussion was sequenced for a study of blood T cell repertoires in COVID-19. As for the study in general: T cells, B-cell-depleted T cells, or PBMCs supplied cDNA or gDNA.

CDR1 and CDR2 (germline): SGHTA, FQGTGA. CDR3 length equals 17 residues. Notes on this clone: At one end, the junction sequence differs from germline, possibly due to a read error.

Authors' analysis steps: Amplification from reference gene primers served as the basis for estimated nucleated cell counts. Sequencing used immunoSEQ multiplex PCR; TCRdb keeps in-frame clones, though not all of them. V and J calls and clone size follow that table, whereas D and trimming were derived from the DNA. The table records 170,000 or so clones, around four fifths of them present only once. The study drew participants aged about 18 to 95 years from some 25 US areas. Donors were grouped by their self-reported clinical history. The J gene is TRBJ2-2, the V gene TRBV7-3; 9 bases map to TRBD2. Sequencing used PBMCs or T cells enriched from blood (not recorded which). This TCR derives from a woman in her forties or fifties who had recovered from COVID-19. The CDR3: CASSLTPSGTRTGELFF. The DNA of the CDR3 is TGTGCCAGCAGCCTAACTCCTAGCGGGACACGCACCGGGGAGCTGTTTTTT.